The rows below give T cell receptor beta chains drawn from one sample of a study of cytomegalovirus exposure and HLA in healthy donors. The data were produced by immunoSEQ multiplex PCR, yet TCRdb's version contains in-frame clones alone and is incomplete. This sample has about 200,000 clones, with less than 90% found just once. The sequenced material came from PBMCs. The receptors come from a woman aged 25 to 45 in good health and CMV-seronegative. Each CDR3 is given with its conserved first and last residue. The D gene is left open where the match is weak. Part of the rows lack a size; the others show once, few, many or a class for expanded clones.

- - TRBJ1-1 TRBV9 CASSDTGNEAFF TGTGCCAGCAGCGACACAGGTAATGAAGCTTTCTTT
- - TRBJ2-1 TRBV28 CASTHRALVYNEQFF TGTGCCAGCACCCACAGGGCCCTCGTCTACAATGAGCAGTTCTTC
- - TRBJ1-1 TRBV7-9 CASSSGSGGNTEAFF TGTGCCAGCAGCTCCGGAAGCGGGGGAAACACTGAAGCTTTCTTT
- - TRBJ2-5 TRBV6-6 CASSYSSEDQETQYF TGTGCCAGCAGTTACTCGTCTGAGGACCAAGAGACCCAGTACTTC
TRBD1 - TRBJ1-5 TRBV28 CASSRRTGRLDQPQHF TGTGCCAGCAGTCGCAGGACAGGGAGGTTGGATCAGCCCCAGCATTTT
TRBD2 - TRBJ2-1 TRBV27 CASSMSGRPYNEQFF TGTGCCAGCAGCATGAGCGGGAGACCCTACAATGAGCAGTTCTTC
TRBD1 - TRBJ2-7 TRBV9 CASSVPGQGAGEQYF TGTGCCAGCAGCGTCCCGGGACAGGGGGCGGGCGAGCAGTACTTC
TRBD2 - TRBJ2-7 TRBV28 CASGEGPTFEQYF TGTGCCAGCGGGGAGGGACCTACGTTCGAGCAGTACTTC
- - TRBJ2-5 TRBV5-8 CASSLGLQGQETQYF TGTGCCAGCAGCTTGGGCCTCCAGGGTCAAGAGACCCAGTACTTC
- - TRBJ2-6 TRBV6-7 CSKGGANVLTF TGTTCCAAGGGGGGGGCCAACGTCCTGACTTTC
TRBD1 - TRBJ2-3 TRBV6-1 CASFPQGGTDTQYF TGTGCCAGCTTCCCCCAGGGGGGCACAGATACGCAGTATTTT
- - TRBJ2-3 TRBV27 CASSSLLSTDTQYF TGTGCCAGCAGTTCTCTTCTTAGCACAGATACGCAGTATTTT
TRBD1 once TRBJ2-7 TRBV19 CASSITGQGSYEQYF TGTGCCAGTAGTATTACGGGACAGGGGTCCTACGAGCAGTACTTC
- - TRBJ2-1 TRBV27 CASSFQAGRIGEQFF TGTGCCAGCAGTTTTCAGGCAGGCCGGATCGGTGAGCAGTTCTTC
TRBD2 - TRBJ2-1 TRBV25-1 CASSPLPSGRANEQFF TGTGCCAGCAGTCCCCTCCCTAGCGGGAGGGCTAATGAGCAGTTCTTC
- - TRBJ2-3 TRBV21-1 CASHTRSVTDTQYF TGTGCCAGCCACACCCGTAGCGTCACAGATACGCAGTATTTT
- - TRBJ2-5 TRBV2 CASSELGRGETQYF TGTGCCAGCAGTGAACTAGGCCGGGGGGAGACCCAGTACTTC
TRBD1 - TRBJ2-7 TRBV7-9 CASSAIGTGFPYEQYF TGTGCCAGCAGCGCGATCGGGACAGGGTTCCCCTACGAGCAGTACTTC
- - TRBJ2-1 TRBV18 CASSPENRVYNEQFF TGTGCCAGCTCACCAGAAAACCGGGTCTACAATGAGCAGTTCTTC
- once TRBJ2-3 TRBV5-1 CASSLRTADTDTQYF TGCGCCAGCAGCCTAAGGACAGCCGACACAGATACGCAGTATTTT
TRBD1 - TRBJ2-5 TRBV5-6 CASFRDRSQETQYF TGTGCCAGCTTCCGGGACAGATCCCAAGAGACCCAGTACTTC
- once TRBJ2-1 TRBV7-3 CASSVNGRDSHNEQFF TGTGCCAGCAGCGTAAATGGTCGGGACTCCCATAATGAGCAGTTCTTC
TRBD2 - TRBJ2-2 TRBV11-3 CASSLGTSASGELFF TGTGCCAGCAGCTTAGGGACTAGCGCTTCTGGGGAGCTGTTTTTT
- - TRBJ1-3 TRBV18 CASSRLPGHKGSGNTIYF TGTGCCAGCTCACGGCTCCCGGGACACAAAGGCTCTGGAAACACCATATATTTT
TRBD2 - TRBJ2-1 TRBV27 CASSFWGLAGAKGNEQFF TGTGCCAGCAGTTTTTGGGGTCTAGCGGGAGCCAAAGGGAATGAGCAGTTCTTC
TRBD2 - TRBJ2-7 TRBV19 CASSIASGGIYEQYF TGTGCCAGTAGTATTGCTAGCGGGGGAATTTACGAGCAGTACTTC
- - TRBJ1-6 TRBV18 CASSPPVTNSPLHF TGTGCCAGCTCACCGCCAGTTACCAATTCACCCCTCCACTTT
TRBD2 - TRBJ2-2 TRBV7-3 CASSYRPGLARNGELFF TGTGCCAGCAGCTACCGGCCGGGACTAGCGAGGAACGGGGAGCTGTTTTTT
TRBD1 - TRBJ2-3 TRBV28 CASSLVDRAEQTQYF TGTGCCAGCAGTTTGGTGGACAGGGCTGAACAAACGCAGTATTTT
- - TRBJ2-6 TRBV5-1 CASSFSSGANVLTF TGCGCCAGCAGCTTCAGCTCTGGGGCCAACGTCCTGACTTTC
TRBD1 - TRBJ2-3 TRBV30 CAWSDPRTGSTDTQYF TGTGCCTGGAGTGACCCTAGGACAGGGAGCACAGATACGCAGTATTTT